The next 3 T cell receptor beta chains were all read from a single sample in a study of immune evolution from preneoplasia to lung adenocarcinoma. Only in-frame clones appear in the TCRdb table, and some are missing; sequencing was by immunoSEQ multiplex PCR. This table has about 7,900 clones, 78% appearing once. The sample was FFPE adjacent normal lung tissue. The receptor set was obtained from a person aged 65 to 79 with lung adenocarcinoma.

The chain combines TRBV25-1 with TRBJ2-2; D tentatively fits TRBD1 or TRBD2 (5 bases each). V lost 6 bases and J lost 6, with 14 bases in between. This CDR3 comprises 14 residues. CDR1 is MGHDK and CDR2 is SYGVNS in the germline V gene. The CDR3 reads CASRGVSDSGELFF. In nucleotides, the CDR3 is TGTGCCAGCAGGGGGGTGAGCGATTCCGGGGAGCTGTTTTTT. Based on the CDR3 plus reference TRBV25-1 and TRBJ2-2, the full variable domain is EADIYQTPRYLVIGTGKKITLECSQTMGHDKMYWYQQDPGMELHLIHYSYGVNSTEKGDLSSESTVSRIRTEHFPLTLESARPSHTSQYLCASRGVSDSGELFFGEGSRLTVL.

The chain links TRBV7-9 to TRBJ2-1; D remains unclear. This CDR3 comprises 12 residues. Germline CDR1 SEHNR, CDR2 FQNEAQ (reference sequence). Trimming took off 3 bases at V and 6 bases at J, with 6 bases between the two ends. CDR3: CASSFASNEQFF. CDR3 DNA sequence: TGTGCCAGCAGCTTCGCGTCCAATGAGCAGTTCTTC. The variable domain in full, with the rest retrieved from reference TRBV7-9 and TRBJ2-1, is DTGVSQNPRHKITKRGQNVTFRCDPISEHNRLYWYRQTLGQGPEFLTYFQNEAQLEKSRLLSDRFSAERPKGSFSTLEIQRTEQGDSAMYLCASSFASNEQFFGPGTRLTVL.

This rearrangement joins TRBV2 to TRBJ1-2; perhaps TRBD1 as D (5 bases). This CDR3 is 12 amino acids long. Germline V gene data show CDR1 as SNHLY and CDR2 as FYNNEI. The V end lost 4 bases, the J end lost 3 bases, and 6 bases lay between the germline ends. CDR3 sequence (DNA): TGTGCCAGCAGTGCGGGGGACTATGGCTACACCTTC. Encoded protein: CASSAGDYGYTF. Combining the CDR3 with reference TRBV2 and TRBJ1-2 gives the whole variable domain EPEVTQTPSHQVTQMGQEVILRCVPISNHLYFYWYRQILGQKVEFLVSFYNNEISEKSEIFDDQFSVERPDGSNFTLKIRSTKLEDSAMYFCASSAGDYGYTFGSGTRLTVV.